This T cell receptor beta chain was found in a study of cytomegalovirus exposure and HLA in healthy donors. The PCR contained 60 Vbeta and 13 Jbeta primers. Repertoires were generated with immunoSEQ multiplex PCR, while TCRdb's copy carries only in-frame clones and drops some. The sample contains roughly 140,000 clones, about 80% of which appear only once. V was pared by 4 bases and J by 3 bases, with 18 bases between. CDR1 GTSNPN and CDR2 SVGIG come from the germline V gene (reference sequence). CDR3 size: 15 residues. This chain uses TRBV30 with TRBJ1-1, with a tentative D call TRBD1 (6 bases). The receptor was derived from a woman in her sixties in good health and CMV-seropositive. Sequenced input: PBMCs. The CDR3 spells CAWIPRGASDTEAFF. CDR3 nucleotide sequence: TGTGCCTGGATCCCACGGGGGGCGTCGGACACTGAAGCTTTCTTT.